The clone carrying this T cell receptor (beta chain) was counted between two and nine times. Its antigen is still unknown. The data are from a study of CD8 T cells in ankylosing spondylitis. Study conclusions and caveats: Among TCR beta sequences, a motif of eight highly homologous variants appeared characteristic of ankylosing spondylitis blood. As reported, disease-linked clones showed significant enrichment in matched ankylosing spondylitis synovial fluid.

TCRdb reanalysed the 5' RACE reads using MiXCR and keeps one entry per CDR3 protein. The data show about 92,000 distinct CDR3 sequences, about 8.1% seen once. The germline gives CDR1 SEHNR, CDR2 FQNEAQ (reference sequence). V gave up 2 bases and J gave up 3 bases, with 10 bases separating them. There are 15 residues in the CDR3. This clonotype was obtained from a male donor with ankylosing spondylitis or in good health (not recorded which). V and J are TRBV7-9 and TRBJ2-2; no reliable D call. The sample was blood, either unsorted or a sorted T cell fraction (not recorded which). CDR3 in DNA: TGTGCCAGCAGCTTAAAGGGTTTCGACACCGGGGAGCTGTTTTTT. Translated: CASSLKGFDTGELFF. The complete variable domain, with remaining parts taken from reference TRBV7-9 and TRBJ2-2, reads DTGVSQNPRHKITKRGQNVTFRCDPISEHNRLYWYRQTLGQGPEFLTYFQNEAQLEKSRLLSDRFSAERPKGSFSTLEIQRTEQGDSAMYLCASSLKGFDTGELFFGEGSRLTVL.